Sequencing of this TCR beta chain was carried out in a study of cytomegalovirus exposure and HLA in healthy donors. As to this clone: Antigen: not known.

Notes on the study in general: Rare TCR sequences dominated, though some public TCRs recurred in many donors. In vitro work confirmed that a few CMV-associated chains recognize CMV antigens. Likely technical artifact: a cluster of highly shared sequence variants. Sequencing depth roughly uniform across donors was assumed in presence/absence analyses.

The V gene's germline CDR1 is SGHDT and CDR2 YYEEEE. V lost 0 bases to trimming and J lost 8 bases; unmatched junction nucleotides: 16. CDR3 length: 18 amino acids. The PCR used 60 Vbeta and 13 Jbeta primers. Here immunoSEQ multiplex PCR was the method, and the copy in TCRdb shows in-frame clones only, minus some. This table holds approximately 89,000 clones, around 74% found once. The sample comprised PBMCs. The V and J genes are TRBV5-6 and TRBJ2-1, with 8 bases identical to TRBD2. The sequence derives from a young man in good health and CMV-seropositive. The CDR3: CASSLGGYGTRGTYEQFF. CDR3 nucleotides: TGTGCCAGCAGCTTGGGCGGATACGGGACTAGGGGCACCTATGAGCAGTTCTTC.